The rows below give T cell receptor beta chains drawn from one sample of a study of cytomegalovirus exposure and HLA in healthy donors. Sequencing was performed with immunoSEQ multiplex PCR; in TCRdb, only in-frame clones are kept and a portion is missing. The sample has around 150,000 clones; roughly 75% are singletons. Sequenced sample: PBMCs. Every receptor here comes from a man aged 30 to 45 in good health. Each CDR3 is given with its conserved first and last residue. Fields, in order: D gene, clone size, V gene, J gene, CDR3 protein, CDR3 DNA. D genes are given only for firm matches. Size is omitted from some rows. Given values are once, few, many or a class for expanded clones.

D: NA; size: NA; V: TRBV18; J: TRBJ1-3; CDR3: CASSPEGYGVSGNTIYF; DNA: TGTGCCAGCTCGCCTGAAGGGTACGGGGTCTCTGGAAACACCATATATTTT
D: TRBD2; size: NA; V: TRBV6-5; J: TRBJ2-7; CDR3: CASSYGGRAAEQYF; DNA: TGTGCCAGCAGTTACGGCGGGAGGGCCGCCGAGCAGTACTTC
D: TRBD1; size: NA; V: TRBV7-2; J: TRBJ1-1; CDR3: CASSFRTGWNTEAFF; DNA: TGTGCCAGCAGCTTCCGGACAGGGTGGAACACTGAAGCTTTCTTT
D: TRBD1; size: NA; V: TRBV9; J: TRBJ1-1; CDR3: CASSGTGTEAFF; DNA: TGTGCCAGCAGCGGGACAGGGACGGAAGCTTTCTTT
D: TRBD1; size: once; V: TRBV27; J: TRBJ2-1; CDR3: CASRTGWNEQFF; DNA: TGTGCCAGCCGGACAGGGTGGAATGAGCAGTTCTTC
D: TRBD2; size: NA; V: TRBV11-1; J: TRBJ2-1; CDR3: CASSPKTGGPNEQFF; DNA: TGTGCCAGCAGCCCGAAAACGGGAGGGCCGAATGAGCAGTTCTTC
D: TRBD1; size: few; V: TRBV6-6; J: TRBJ2-1; CDR3: CASTPRQGYYNEQFF; DNA: TGTGCCAGCACCCCCCGACAGGGGTACTACAATGAGCAGTTCTTC
D: NA; size: NA; V: TRBV6-1; J: TRBJ1-2; CDR3: CASNSLGVIDYGYTF; DNA: TGTGCCAGCAACTCTCTAGGGGTAATCGACTATGGCTACACCTTC
D: NA; size: NA; V: TRBV15; J: TRBJ2-3; CDR3: CATSAVVRDTQYF; DNA: TGTGCCACCAGCGCGGTGGTCCGAGATACGCAGTATTTT
D: NA; size: NA; V: TRBV2; J: TRBJ1-1; CDR3: CASSVKNTEAFF; DNA: TGTGCCAGCAGTGTCAAGAACACTGAAGCTTTCTTT
D: TRBD2; size: NA; V: TRBV4-3; J: TRBJ2-1; CDR3: CASSPNPSGIYNEQFF; DNA: TGCGCCAGCAGCCCGAACCCTAGCGGGATCTACAATGAGCAGTTCTTC
D: TRBD1; size: once; V: TRBV9; J: TRBJ2-1; CDR3: CASSGTPGQGWDGQFF; DNA: TGTGCCAGCAGCGGGACCCCCGGACAGGGCTGGGATGGGCAGTTCTTC
D: TRBD2; size: NA; V: TRBV4-3; J: TRBJ2-2; CDR3: CASSQGAWAGEGTGELFF; DNA: TGCGCCAGCAGCCAAGGGGCTTGGGCCGGGGAGGGGACCGGGGAGCTGTTTTTT
D: NA; size: few; V: TRBV6-5; J: TRBJ1-5; CDR3: CASSRGGNQPQHF; DNA: TGTGCCAGCTCAAGGGGTGGCAATCAGCCCCAGCATTTT
D: NA; size: NA; V: TRBV7-9; J: TRBJ1-3; CDR3: CSSSLIWDKPRFGNTIYF; DNA: TGTTCCAGCAGCTTAATTTGGGACAAGCCCCGTTTTGGAAACACCATATATTTT
D: NA; size: NA; V: TRBV28; J: TRBJ1-4; CDR3: CASSSNEKLFF; DNA: TGTGCCAGCAGTTCAAATGAAAAACTGTTTTTT
D: TRBD1; size: few; V: TRBV5-1; J: TRBJ1-2; CDR3: CASRDKDRENYYGYTF; DNA: TGCGCCAGCAGGGATAAAGACAGGGAGAATTACTATGGCTACACCTTC
D: TRBD1; size: few; V: TRBV6-4; J: TRBJ2-7; CDR3: CASRVQGGFAYEQYF; DNA: TGTGCCAGCAGGGTACAGGGGGGTTTCGCCTACGAGCAGTACTTC
D: TRBD1; size: few; V: TRBV7-3; J: TRBJ2-2; CDR3: CASSLGTGVTGELFF; DNA: TGTGCCAGCAGCTTAGGGACAGGGGTAACCGGGGAGCTGTTTTTT
D: TRBD1; size: once; V: TRBV19; J: TRBJ1-3; CDR3: CATQGQSYGNTIYF; DNA: TGTGCCACCCAGGGACAGTCCTATGGAAACACCATATATTTT